A single sample gave rise to the 11 T cell receptor beta chains below, sequenced in a study of blood T cells in healthy people across ages. A second PCR, run for about 6 to 11 cycles, used a sample-barcoded 5' primer plus a J-beta primer mix. TCRdb recomputed calls from the 5' RACE reads with MiXCR, one row per CDR3 protein. The sample contains about 1.6 million distinct CDR3 sequences, 30% to 40% of which appear only once. The specimen was blood. The receptors stem from a woman in her 30s in good health.

This clonotype was found a few times. The chain uses TRBV20-1 and TRBJ2-1; tentative D call: TRBD2 (7 bases). CDR1 and CDR2 from the germline V gene are DFQATT and SNEGSKA (reference sequence). Between the trimmed V and J ends, which lost 5 bases and 2 bases, there was a span of 19 bases. The CDR3 totals 16 residues. The CDR3 DNA reads TGCAGTGCTCCTTCCCGTGCGGGGGCCACCTACAATGAGCAGTTCTTC. It specifies CSAPSRAGATYNEQFF.

This clonotype was counted a single time. The rearrangement uses TRBV7-9 and TRBJ1-1, with D perhaps matching TRBD1 (5 bases). Germline values: CDR1 SEHNR, CDR2 FQNEAQ (reference sequence). The germline V and J ends were trimmed by 1 base and 3 bases, with 12 bases remaining between them. The CDR3 has 15 residues. In nucleotides, the CDR3 is TGTGCCAGCAGCTTAGGGGAGGGGTTGGACACTGAAGCTTTCTTT. Its translation: CASSLGEGLDTEAFF.

A remark on this clonotype: Compared with germline, one end of the junction differs, possibly owing to a read error. V is TRBV3-1 and J is TRBJ2-1; 8 positions match TRBD2. The J call could be wrong; TRBJ2-7 is a better fit for the DNA end. The CDR3 is 16 amino acids. In germline, CDR1 is LGHDT, CDR2 YNNKEL (reference sequence). For the CDR3, the DNA is TGTGCCAACAGCCAAGAGCGGGGGAGCTCCTACAATGAGCAGTACTTC. Translated: CANSQERGSSYNEQYF.

This chain joins TRBV4-1 and TRBJ2-4, with TRBD2 matching 9 bases. V trimming: 0 bases; J trimming: 7 bases; junction bases outside the gene matches: 4. This CDR3 region has 15 residues. Germline assignment: CDR1 MGHRA and CDR2 YSYEKL. CDR3 DNA sequence: TGCGCCAGCAGCCAAGACCGGACTAGCGACAACATTCAGTACTTC. Encoded protein: CASSQDRTSDNIQYF.

V gene TRBV6-5 combines with J gene TRBJ2-7; 7 bases agree with TRBD1. This CDR3 spans 15 amino acids. The V gene end was trimmed by 6 bases and the J gene end by 3 bases; junction bases not matched to a gene: 11. Germline CDR1 is MNHEY and CDR2 is SVGAGI. For the CDR3, the DNA is TGTGCCAGCAGCCCGATCTGGGGACAGAACTACGAGCAGTACTTC. As protein: CASSPIWGQNYEQYF.

This clonotype was detected a few times. This chain joins TRBV4-1 and TRBJ2-7; D perhaps matches TRBD2 (6 bases). This CDR3 spans 14 amino acids. Trimming left V 4 bases short and J 3 bases short, with 13 bases between. Germline CDR1 is MGHRA and CDR2 is YSYEKL. The CDR3 sequence is CASSPRLVGYEQYF. The CDR3 DNA is TGCGCCAGCAGCCCGCGACTAGTAGGCTACGAGCAGTACTTC.

The V and J genes are TRBV7-2 and TRBJ2-4; D gene uncertain. With the DNA end fitting TRBJ2-7 better, the J assignment may be wrong. There are 15 residues in the CDR3. Germline lookup yields CDR1 SGHTA and CDR2 FQGNSA. CDR3 bases: TGTGCCAGCAGCCCGGCAGGCCCTGGGGTGAACGAGCAGTACTTC. This gives the protein CASSPAGPGVNEQYF.

Comment on this clonotype: One end of the junction does not line up with germline, which may come from a read error. The CDR3 DNA follows: TGCGCCAGCGCGACCAGGTTTAGCTCCTACAATGAGCGGTTCTTC. Residues: CASATRFSSYNERFF. V is TRBV5-1 and J is TRBJ2-1; D remains unclear. The length of the CDR3 is 15 residues. Looked up from germline, CDR1 is SGHRS and CDR2 is YFSETQ.

The chain recombines TRBV12-3 or TRBV12-4 with TRBJ2-1; no clear D. V shed 3 bases and J shed 4 bases, with 7 bases lying between them. The CDR3 sequence is 13 residues long. CDR3 amino acids: CASSFLRYNEQFF. The CDR3 bases are TGTGCCAGCAGTTTTTTGCGGTACAATGAGCAGTTCTTC.

This clonotype was seen more than once but under ten times. The chain links TRBV13 to TRBJ2-3; unclear D gene. This CDR3 comprises 15 residues. Germline CDR1 reads PRHDT; CDR2 reads FYEKMQ (reference sequence). Trimming pared 2 bases from V and 3 bases from J, leaving 12 bases between. The CDR3 sequence: CASSLRAEITDTQYF. DNA of the CDR3: TGTGCCAGCAGCTTAAGGGCGGAAATTACAGATACGCAGTATTTT.

This clonotype was detected a few times. V gene TRBV6-1 combines with J gene TRBJ2-3; the D is unclear. Germline V gene lookup returns CDR1 MNHNS and CDR2 SASEGT. There are 14 residues in the CDR3. V was trimmed by 7 bases and J by 0 bases, leaving 11 bases between them. CDR3 amino acids: CASKARPSTDTQYF. The CDR3, as DNA: TGTGCCAGCAAAGCGAGGCCTAGCACAGATACGCAGTATTTT.